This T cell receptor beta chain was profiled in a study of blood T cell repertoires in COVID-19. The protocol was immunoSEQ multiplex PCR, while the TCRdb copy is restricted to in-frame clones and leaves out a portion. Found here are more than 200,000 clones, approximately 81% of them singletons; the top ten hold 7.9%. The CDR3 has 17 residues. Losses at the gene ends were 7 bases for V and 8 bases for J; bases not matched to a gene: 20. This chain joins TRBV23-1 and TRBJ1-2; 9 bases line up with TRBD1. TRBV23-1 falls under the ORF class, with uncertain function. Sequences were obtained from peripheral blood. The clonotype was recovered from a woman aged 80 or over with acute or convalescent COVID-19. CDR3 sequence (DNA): TGCGCCAGCACCTGTGACAGGGGGTTATTTCGGATGGGAGGCTACACCTTC. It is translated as CASTCDRGLFRMGGYTF.